The entry below gives a single T cell receptor beta chain sequence along with its context. What it binds is unknown. A read error may produce the germline difference seen at one junction end. From the reads, TCRdb called clonotypes with MiXCR, one entry per CDR3 protein. The profile covers 800,000 to 950,000 distinct CDR3 sequences, with about 30% appearing a single time and around an eighth taken by the ten largest. The CDR3 contains 14 residues. Germline CDR1 and CDR2: LNHDA and SQIVND (reference sequence). These data belong to a study of T cell repertoires in cytomegalovirus infection. Sequencing was performed on cultured CD8+ T cells from PBMCs, taken from culture after CMV antigen stimulation. The chain joins TRBV19 to TRBJ2-5; possibly TRBD1 for D (5 bases). This receptor was identified in a human donor in good health (CMV status not recorded). Some clones in this sample may be carry-over from other donors' samples. The DNA of the CDR3 is TGTACCAGTAGTCCGTGGACATTACAAGAGACCCAGTACTTC. Protein product: CTSSPWTLQETQYF.